The rows below give T cell receptor beta chains drawn from one sample of a study. MiXCR was run by TCRdb on the RT-PCR reads, yielding one entry per CDR3 protein. The table has about 680,000 distinct CDR3 sequences, more than 13% seen once; the top ten hold roughly 3.6%. The sample consisted of memory CD4+ T cells from blood. These receptors all stem from a female donor in good health, serving as a healthy control. The CDR3 runs from the conserved cysteine through the conserved F or W. The order of the fields is V gene, clone size, J gene, CDR3 protein. Clone size, where shown, is once, few, many, or a class for clones that have expanded.

v_gene: TRBV20-1; abundance: -; j_gene: TRBJ2-1; CDR3aa: CSARAQAGEQFF
v_gene: TRBV20-1; abundance: few; j_gene: TRBJ2-7; CDR3aa: CSARRDRGNEQYF
v_gene: TRBV6-2/TRBV6-3; abundance: few; j_gene: TRBJ2-4; CDR3aa: CASTKGGAGSHIQYF
v_gene: TRBV7-3; abundance: few; j_gene: TRBJ2-2; CDR3aa: CASSLHRVGFGTGELFF
v_gene: TRBV5-5; abundance: many; j_gene: TRBJ1-2; CDR3aa: CASSTGSPHYGYTF
v_gene: TRBV5-1; abundance: few; j_gene: TRBJ2-1; CDR3aa: CASSLGGVGTSGRAGEQFF
v_gene: TRBV6-2/TRBV6-3; abundance: many; j_gene: TRBJ1-1; CDR3aa: CASSWGHTEAFF
v_gene: TRBV5-5; abundance: -; j_gene: TRBJ2-1; CDR3aa: CASSLTVLHINEQFF
v_gene: TRBV18; abundance: once; j_gene: TRBJ2-5; CDR3aa: CASSMTGTAQETQYF
v_gene: TRBV3-1; abundance: -; j_gene: TRBJ2-1; CDR3aa: CASSQTVANEQFF
v_gene: TRBV10-3; abundance: -; j_gene: TRBJ1-2; CDR3aa: CAISDPWTRGYTF
v_gene: TRBV20-1; abundance: many; j_gene: TRBJ2-4; CDR3aa: CSARRQAPLINIQYF
v_gene: TRBV4-3; abundance: few; j_gene: TRBJ2-7; CDR3aa: CASSQVVGQGARQYF
v_gene: TRBV28; abundance: -; j_gene: TRBJ1-6; CDR3aa: CASSFPSGFYSPLHF
v_gene: TRBV7-6; abundance: -; j_gene: TRBJ1-1; CDR3aa: CASSFDRGNEAFF
v_gene: TRBV28; abundance: -; j_gene: TRBJ1-1; CDR3aa: CASRAAGALGTEAFF
v_gene: TRBV7-3; abundance: -; j_gene: TRBJ2-3; CDR3aa: CASSSGTSGFTDTQYF
v_gene: TRBV3-1; abundance: -; j_gene: TRBJ1-2; CDR3aa: CASSPRQLNYGYTF
v_gene: TRBV5-1; abundance: few; j_gene: TRBJ1-2; CDR3aa: CASSGGTPLESYTF
v_gene: TRBV18; abundance: few; j_gene: TRBJ1-3; CDR3aa: CASSPPGQGPGNTIYF
v_gene: TRBV5-1; abundance: -; j_gene: TRBJ2-2; CDR3aa: CASSLPEDMAKTGELFF
v_gene: TRBV5-1; abundance: -; j_gene: TRBJ1-1; CDR3aa: CASSPQQGTGTEAFF
v_gene: TRBV7-9; abundance: few; j_gene: TRBJ1-2; CDR3aa: CASSLTAGNYGYTF
v_gene: TRBV19; abundance: few; j_gene: TRBJ1-6; CDR3aa: CASSINYNSPLHF
v_gene: TRBV5-1; abundance: -; j_gene: TRBJ1-3; CDR3aa: CASSPLTGAGNTIYF
v_gene: TRBV6-5; abundance: few; j_gene: TRBJ2-1; CDR3aa: CASSYRGTEASGGKFF
v_gene: TRBV7-8; abundance: many; j_gene: TRBJ2-2; CDR3aa: CASSLAERFDTGELFF
v_gene: TRBV20-1; abundance: few; j_gene: TRBJ2-7; CDR3aa: CSARGSWGGLTGEQYF
v_gene: TRBV20-1; abundance: few; j_gene: TRBJ2-1; CDR3aa: CSARAPGRGGHEQFF
v_gene: TRBV6-5; abundance: few; j_gene: TRBJ2-1; CDR3aa: CASSSQGSGVYNEQFF
v_gene: TRBV20-1; abundance: -; j_gene: TRBJ2-1; CDR3aa: CSARETAIGVAGGIEQFF
v_gene: TRBV11-3; abundance: -; j_gene: TRBJ2-7; CDR3aa: CASSTGLHEQYF
v_gene: TRBV28; abundance: few; j_gene: TRBJ2-5; CDR3aa: CASSSNRGSSPETQYF
v_gene: TRBV24-1; abundance: many; j_gene: TRBJ2-3; CDR3aa: CATGGQGADTQYF
v_gene: TRBV5-5; abundance: many; j_gene: TRBJ2-1; CDR3aa: CASSLAYVAHLGFF
v_gene: TRBV7-2; abundance: -; j_gene: TRBJ1-1; CDR3aa: CASSSPQGQRMNTEAFF
v_gene: TRBV5-1; abundance: few; j_gene: TRBJ2-2; CDR3aa: CASSVQGLAGLNTGELFF
v_gene: TRBV5-1; abundance: few; j_gene: TRBJ1-5; CDR3aa: CASSLGGQGAEQPQHF
v_gene: TRBV9; abundance: -; j_gene: TRBJ2-7; CDR3aa: CASSPRGGAREQYF
v_gene: TRBV5-1; abundance: many; j_gene: TRBJ2-7; CDR3aa: CASSLVGGGDEQYF
v_gene: TRBV6-1; abundance: -; j_gene: TRBJ1-1; CDR3aa: CASSEPWMGATEAFF
v_gene: TRBV9; abundance: -; j_gene: TRBJ2-3; CDR3aa: CASSLSPADTQYF
v_gene: TRBV20-1; abundance: -; j_gene: TRBJ1-1; CDR3aa: CSAAQTNTEAFF
v_gene: TRBV28; abundance: -; j_gene: TRBJ1-6; CDR3aa: CASSSASVSPLHF
v_gene: TRBV12-3/TRBV12-4; abundance: -; j_gene: TRBJ1-1; CDR3aa: CASSSGFEAFF
v_gene: TRBV28; abundance: -; j_gene: TRBJ1-2; CDR3aa: CASSGAGDVNYGYTF
v_gene: TRBV7-9; abundance: few; j_gene: TRBJ1-4; CDR3aa: CATRQGAGGKLFF
v_gene: TRBV20-1; abundance: few; j_gene: TRBJ2-5; CDR3aa: CSAPSRAPGKETQYF
v_gene: TRBV15; abundance: many; j_gene: TRBJ2-5; CDR3aa: CATSDRTEYQETQYF
v_gene: TRBV7-2; abundance: few; j_gene: TRBJ2-7; CDR3aa: CASSFGAGNYEQYF
v_gene: TRBV9; abundance: many; j_gene: TRBJ2-5; CDR3aa: CASSVAAAQETQYF
v_gene: TRBV5-6; abundance: many; j_gene: TRBJ2-3; CDR3aa: CASSFRGGTDTQYF
v_gene: TRBV4-1; abundance: -; j_gene: TRBJ2-1; CDR3aa: CASSQYGQGKVSGQFF
v_gene: TRBV18; abundance: many; j_gene: TRBJ2-5; CDR3aa: CASSLSREAQETQYF
v_gene: TRBV25-1; abundance: -; j_gene: TRBJ1-1; CDR3aa: CASSGGRQIGAEDFF
v_gene: TRBV27; abundance: many; j_gene: TRBJ2-3; CDR3aa: CASSLAGALDTQYF
v_gene: TRBV11-2; abundance: -; j_gene: TRBJ2-5; CDR3aa: CASSLDGARTQETQYF
v_gene: TRBV12-3/TRBV12-4; abundance: many; j_gene: TRBJ1-4; CDR3aa: CASSPRTGWEKLFF
v_gene: TRBV24-1; abundance: -; j_gene: TRBJ1-5; CDR3aa: CATSDRENQPQHF
v_gene: TRBV7-8; abundance: -; j_gene: TRBJ1-5; CDR3aa: CASSFRDRSNQPQHF